These 27 T cell receptor beta chains were all obtained from the same sample, sequenced in a study of T cells expressing NK-cell markers. TCRdb processed the 5' RACE reads again and assigns one entry to each CDR3 protein, with no DNA. The sample includes some 390,000 distinct CDR3 sequences. The sample consisted of blood T cells: a sorted CD56 or NKG2C T cell subset, CD4+ or CD8+ T cells, or bulk PBMC T cells (not recorded which). These TCRs come from a woman between 50 and 59 years old in good health.

This rearrangement joins TRBV12-3 or TRBV12-4 to TRBJ1-4; TCRdb names TRBD1, which stays unverified in the absence of DNA. This CDR3 has 15 residues. This CDR3 reads CASSGGQGAGEKLFF.

The chain employs TRBV7-2 and TRBJ2-3; TCRdb proposes TRBD2, but this gene call is untestable without DNA. CDR1 is SGHTA and CDR2 is FQGNSA in the germline V gene. The CDR3 runs 13 residues. CDR3 sequence: CASSASSVFTQYF. The full variable domain, in which reference TRBV7-2 and TRBJ2-3 provide the parts outside the CDR3, is GAGVSQSPSNKVTEKGKDVELRCDPISGHTALYWYRQSLGQGLEFLIYFQGNSAPDKSGLPSDRFSAERTGGSVSTLTIQRTQQEDSAVYLCASSASSVFTQYFGPGTRLTVL.

V and J are TRBV5-6 and TRBJ2-1; TCRdb returns TRBD2, unconfirmable since there is no DNA. Germline assignment: CDR1 SGHDT and CDR2 YYEEEE. CDR3 size: 15 residues. CDR3 protein: CASSLGAGRANEQFF.

The rearrangement joins TRBV18 to TRBJ2-5; there is no DNA to check the TCRdb D call of TRBD1. The CDR3 consists of 15 residues. Germline CDR1 KGHSH, CDR2 LQKENI. The CDR3 here is CASSPPGQVEETQYF.

The chain uses TRBV12-3 or TRBV12-4 and TRBJ1-1; absent DNA, TCRdb's TRBD1 call cannot be checked. This CDR3 region has 13 residues. The CDR3 sequence: CASGTGSNTEAFF.

The V call is TRBV6-5, the J call TRBJ2-1; with no DNA, the TCRdb D assignment of TRBD2 cannot be verified. The CDR3 extends over 17 amino acids. CDR1 is MNHEY and CDR2 is SVGAGI in the germline V gene. Here the CDR3 reads CASSYSIERGVYNEQFF.

The chain is built from TRBV2 and TRBJ2-1; TCRdb calls TRBD1, which cannot be checked without DNA. The V gene's germline CDR1 is SNHLY and CDR2 FYNNEI. The CDR3 loop spans 12 amino acids. The CDR3 spells CASSQGAGEQFF.

J is TRBJ2-1 and V is TRBV30. The CDR3 covers 12 residues. Germline V gives CDR1 GTSNPN, CDR2 SVGIG (reference sequence). CDR3 in amino acids: CAFGASGFEQFF.

The gene calls are TRBV3-1 and TRBJ2-3; the TRBD1 assignment by TCRdb is unverifiable without DNA. This CDR3 region has 18 residues. Germline CDR1 LGHDT, CDR2 YNNKEL (reference sequence). CDR3 in amino acids: CASSQVAGGEGAQYTQYF.

The chain couples TRBV20-1 to TRBJ2-2; with no DNA, the TCRdb D assignment of TRBD2 cannot be verified. This CDR3 is built from 13 residues. Germline CDR1 is DFQATT and CDR2 is SNEGSKA (reference sequence). CDR3: CSASTSRTGELFF.

V gene TRBV20-1 combines with J gene TRBJ2-2; the D call of TRBD2 rests on TCRdb alone, since no DNA is present to check it. The CDR3 length is 17 residues. Germline CDR1 and CDR2: DFQATT and SNEGSKA (reference sequence). The CDR3 spells CSASVPPSGRLGGELFF.

This chain connects TRBV5-6 to TRBJ2-1. Germline CDR1 and CDR2: SGHDT and YYEEEE. The CDR3 length is 15 residues. The CDR3 sequence is CASSLEDANYNEQFF.

V usage is TRBV27 and J usage is TRBJ1-1. This CDR3 is built from 15 residues. From germline, CDR1 is MNHEY and CDR2 SMNVEV (reference sequence). CDR3 in amino acids: CASRIGGEMGTEAFF.

The chain employs TRBV9 and TRBJ2-5. The CDR3 runs to 14 residues. Germline CDR1 and CDR2: SGDLS and YYNGEE. The CDR3 spells CASGQNILGETQYF.

This chain connects TRBV3-1 to TRBJ1-6. The CDR3 has 11 residues. Germline lookup yields CDR1 LGHDT and CDR2 YNNKEL (reference sequence). The CDR3 sequence is CASKKGSPLHF.

The chain carries TRBV29-1 and TRBJ2-1; TCRdb's D call, TRBD2, is unchecked because there is no DNA. Germline CDR1 reads SQVTM; CDR2 reads ANQGSEA. This CDR3 region has 16 residues. The CDR3 is CSVGGTSGNSYNEQFF.

The rearrangement uses TRBV11-3 and TRBJ2-3. Germline V gene sequence: CDR1 SGHNT, CDR2 YENEEA. This CDR3 spans 16 amino acids. CDR3 residues: CASSLDQGPNTDTQYF.

The V call is TRBV27, the J call TRBJ1-1; lacking DNA, the TRBD1 call made by TCRdb goes unchecked. CDR1 MNHEY and CDR2 SMNVEV come from the germline V gene (reference sequence). The CDR3 has 16 residues. The CDR3 here is CASSLSRGPGGTEAFF.

The rearrangement uses TRBV20-1 and TRBJ1-1. Germline assignment: CDR1 DFQATT and CDR2 SNEGSKA (reference sequence). The CDR3 covers 13 residues. CDR3 protein: CSARGQMNTEAFF.

This sequence joins TRBV7-8 and TRBJ2-7. Germline CDR1 SGHVS, CDR2 FQNEAQ. The CDR3 runs to 14 residues. The CDR3 region is CASSSDAGPYEQYF.

The V gene is TRBV20-1, the J gene TRBJ2-1; TCRdb's D gene call, TRBD2, goes unchecked for lack of DNA. The germline gives CDR1 DFQATT, CDR2 SNEGSKA (reference sequence). The CDR3 has 14 amino acids. CDR3 sequence reads: CSAPAGSGANEQFF.

CDR3 amino acids: CASSGGQGARNTIYF. The chain has TRBV5-1 and TRBJ1-3; TCRdb names TRBD1, which stays unverified in the absence of DNA. The CDR3 contains 15 residues. Germline V gene lookup returns CDR1 SGHRS and CDR2 YFSETQ.

The chain combines TRBV28 with TRBJ2-1; with no DNA, the TCRdb D assignment of TRBD2 cannot be verified. Germline V gives CDR1 MDHEN, CDR2 SYDVKM. The CDR3 is 17 amino acids. The CDR3 is CASSFPPGAGGPKTQFF.

The chain has TRBV10-3 and TRBJ2-3; the D call of TRBD2 rests on TCRdb alone, since no DNA is present to check it. The CDR3 runs 18 residues. Germline CDR1 and CDR2: ENHRY and SYGVKD. Here the CDR3 reads CAINRSPLKGRSTDTQYF.

The chain joins TRBV20-1 to TRBJ1-4; absent DNA, TCRdb's TRBD1 call cannot be checked. In germline, CDR1 is DFQATT, CDR2 SNEGSKA (reference sequence). The CDR3 spans 14 residues. The CDR3 region is CSASSGGGNEKLFF.

The chain combines TRBV11-2 with TRBJ2-5. CDR3 length: 12 residues. Looked up from germline, CDR1 is SGHAT and CDR2 is FQNNGV. CDR3 loop: CASSLEMETQYF.

V and J are TRBV14 and TRBJ1-6. In germline, CDR1 is SGHDN, CDR2 FVKESK. This CDR3 comprises 17 residues. This CDR3 is CASSQGKGYSYNSPLHF.